The rows below give T cell receptor beta chains drawn from one sample of a study of T-cell memory formation after mild COVID-19. MiXCR, run by TCRdb on the 5' RACE reads, gives a single entry per CDR3 protein. The data show hundreds of thousands of distinct CDR3 sequences, with about 18% seen just once and about 12% held by the top ten. The specimen sequenced was PBMCs or a T cell subset sorted from them (not recorded which). The receptors come from an adult woman who had mild COVID-19 (a few samples of this study predate the infection). Cell type and time point are not known. CDR3s include the opening cysteine and the closing phenylalanine or tryptophan. The D gene is left open where the match is weak. A row's size may be missing; if present it is once, few, many or a size class.

d_call,v_call,clone_size,j_call,cdr3_aa,cdr3_nt
.,TRBV5-1,few,TRBJ2-3,CASRPRSLSTDTQYF,TGCGCCAGCAGACCAAGAAGCCTGAGCACAGATACGCAGTATTTT
.,TRBV19,.,TRBJ1-1,CASSMTTGNTEAFF,TGTGCCAGTAGTATGACGACGGGGAACACTGAAGCTTTCTTT
TRBD1,TRBV13,.,TRBJ2-7,CASSIGQDTPRCF,TGTGCCAGCAGCATCGGACAGGATACCCCCCGGTGCTTC
.,TRBV7-9,few,TRBJ2-1,CASSLDGARRNEQIF,TGTGCCAGCAGCTTAGACGGGGCGCGGCGAAATGAGCAGATCTTC
.,TRBV28,.,TRBJ1-1,CASRDPNPGPYTEAFF,TGTGCCAGCAGAGACCCTAATCCGGGACCCTACACTGAAGCTTTCTTT
.,TRBV10-3,few,TRBJ2-3,CAISESRDTQYF,TGTGCCATCAGTGAGTCGAGGGATACGCAGTATTTT
.,TRBV7-2,many,TRBJ2-3,CASSLYRTAADTQYF,TGTGCCAGCAGCTTATATCGGACAGCGGCAGATACGCAGTATTTT
.,TRBV24-1,.,TRBJ2-2,CATKQGFTGELFF,TGTGCCACCAAACAAGGGTTCACCGGGGAGCTGTTTTTT
.,TRBV7-6,.,TRBJ2-1,CASSLGFARATGEQFF,TGTGCCAGCAGCTTAGGATTCGCTAGGGCTACGGGTGAGCAGTTCTTC
.,TRBV9,few,TRBJ2-5,CASSIGAQETQYF,TGTGCCAGCAGCATCGGGGCCCAAGAGACCCAGTACTTC
.,TRBV7-2,few,TRBJ2-1,CASSLFGTSSYNEQFF,TGTGCCAGCAGCTTATTTGGGACGAGCTCCTACAATGAGCAGTTCTTC
.,TRBV4-3,.,TRBJ2-7,CASSPEGGLSYEQYF,TGCGCCAGCAGCCCGGAGGGTGGACTTTCATACGAGCAGTACTTC
.,TRBV18,few,TRBJ2-1,CASSISRGDNEQFF,TGTGCCAGCTCAATTTCCAGGGGAGACAATGAGCAGTTCTTC
.,TRBV2,.,TRBJ2-3,CARLGAGARSDTQYF,TGTGCCAGGCTGGGGGCCGGGGCAAGGTCAGATACGCAGTATTTT
TRBD1,TRBV7-9,.,TRBJ2-7,CASSLAWGQGRYEQYF,TGTGCCAGCAGCTTAGCGTGGGGACAGGGGCGCTACGAGCAGTACTTC
.,TRBV20-1,.,TRBJ2-3,CSPLTWGTDTQYF,TGCAGTCCTTTAACCTGGGGGACAGATACGCAGTATTTT
.,TRBV5-1,many,TRBJ2-1,CASSLGDAYNEQFF,TGCGCCAGCAGCTTGGGTGACGCCTACAATGAGCAGTTCTTC
.,TRBV3-1,many,TRBJ2-2,CASSQGGYTGELFF,TGTGCCAGCAGCCAAGGGGGATACACCGGGGAGCTGTTTTTT
.,TRBV10-3,few,TRBJ1-1,CAINAGRLNTEAFF,TGTGCCATCAATGCGGGGCGACTGAACACTGAAGCTTTCTTT
.,TRBV7-2,.,TRBJ2-7,CASSPRTDYEQYF,TGTGCCAGCAGCCCAAGGACAGATTACGAGCAGTACTTC
.,TRBV6-5,.,TRBJ1-5,CASSYFGGQPQHF,TGTGCCAGCAGTTACTTCGGGGGTCAGCCCCAGCATTTT
TRBD2,TRBV6-1,.,TRBJ2-2,CASSGLAGKQGGELFF,TGTGCCAGCAGCGGACTAGCGGGGAAACAAGGAGGGGAGCTGTTTTTT
.,TRBV7-8,.,TRBJ2-1,CASQPPFRSSSYNEQFF,TGTGCCAGCCAGCCCCCCTTCAGGTCCAGCTCCTACAATGAGCAGTTCTTC
.,TRBV9,.,TRBJ2-7,CASSSGGVYEQYF,TGTGCCAGCAGCTCCGGAGGTGTCTACGAGCAGTACTTC
.,TRBV24-1,few,TRBJ1-1,CATSQGKMNTEAFF,TGTGCCACCAGCCAGGGGAAGATGAACACTGAAGCTTTCTTT
.,TRBV4-1,.,TRBJ1-1,CASSRGLMNTEAFF,TGCGCCAGCAGCCGGGGCCTTATGAACACTGAAGCTTTCTTT
TRBD2,TRBV4-1,.,TRBJ2-1,CASSQEAGGGVNEQFF,TGCGCCAGCAGCCAAGAAGCCGGCGGGGGGGTCAATGAGCAGTTCTTC
TRBD2,TRBV7-8,few,TRBJ2-7,CASSTPGGDYEQYF,TGTGCCAGCAGCACGCCGGGAGGGGACTACGAGCAGTACTTC
TRBD1,TRBV5-1,few,TRBJ1-5,CASSLGTGDGGNQPQHF,TGCGCCAGCAGCTTGGGGACAGGGGATGGAGGCAATCAGCCCCAGCATTTT
.,TRBV4-1,few,TRBJ1-2,CASSHDNSYGYTF,TGCGCCAGCAGCCATGATAACAGCTATGGCTACACCTTC
.,TRBV6-2/TRBV6-3,.,TRBJ1-6,CASSYPYSPLHF,TGTGCCAGCAGTTATCCCTACTCACCCCTCCACTTT
TRBD2,TRBV5-1,few,TRBJ2-1,CASSLGPSGGNEQFF,TGCGCCAGCAGCTTAGGCCCCAGCGGGGGCAATGAGCAGTTCTTC
.,TRBV6-5,few,TRBJ1-1,CASSPPGVSAEAFF,TGTGCCAGCAGTCCCCCGGGGGTGAGCGCTGAAGCTTTCTTT
TRBD2,TRBV6-5,.,TRBJ2-3,CASRSGGGFSDTQYF,TGTGCCAGCAGGTCCGGGGGGGGGTTCTCTGATACGCAGTATTTT
.,TRBV27,.,TRBJ2-2,CASTLWGANTGELFF,TGTGCCAGCACGCTGTGGGGGGCGAACACCGGGGAGCTGTTTTTT
.,TRBV15,.,TRBJ2-6,CATSPSRTTGANVLTF,TGTGCCACCAGCCCTTCAAGGACTACTGGGGCCAACGTCCTGACTTTC
.,TRBV6-6,.,TRBJ2-3,CASSYRGKSTDTQYF,TGTGCCAGCAGTTACAGGGGGAAGAGCACAGATACGCAGTATTTT
TRBD1,TRBV6-6,few,TRBJ1-5,CASSAGTGDNQPQHF,TGTGCCAGCAGTGCCGGGACAGGGGACAATCAGCCCCAGCATTTT
.,TRBV24-1,.,TRBJ2-2,CATSDPHYTGELFF,TGTGCCACCAGTGATCCCCACTACACCGGGGAGCTGTTTTTT
.,TRBV7-9,.,TRBJ2-7,CASSLAIYEQYF,TGTGCCAGCAGCTTAGCCATCTACGAGCAGTACTTC
TRBD2,TRBV4-1,.,TRBJ2-3,CASSQSSPSGGHTDTQYF,TGCGCCAGCAGCCAGAGCTCGCCTAGCGGGGGCCACACAGATACGCAGTATTTT
.,TRBV7-9,.,TRBJ2-3,CASSLEWVTDTQYF,TGTGCCAGCAGCCTCGAGTGGGTGACAGATACGCAGTATTTT
.,TRBV23-1,many,TRBJ2-3,CASSPSDLHSTDTQYF,TGCGCCAGCAGCCCATCCGACTTGCATAGCACAGATACGCAGTATTTT
.,TRBV3-1,.,TRBJ1-1,CASSQVGSQAAFF,TGTGCCAGCAGCCAAGTGGGGTCCCAGGCGGCTTTCTTT
TRBD1,TRBV4-3,many,TRBJ2-7,CASSQLTGTESYEQYF,TGCGCCAGCAGCCAGCTCACCGGGACAGAAAGCTACGAGCAGTACTTC
.,TRBV12-3/TRBV12-4,few,TRBJ1-1,CASSFAKNTEAFF,TGTGCCAGCAGTTTCGCGAAGAACACTGAAGCTTTCTTT
TRBD2,TRBV10-3,.,TRBJ2-1,CATGGLALEQFF,TGTGCCACCGGGGGACTAGCGCTCGAGCAGTTCTTC
.,TRBV21-1,.,TRBJ2-2,CASSKAETNTGELFF,TGTGCCAGCAGCAAGGCGGAAACGAACACCGGGGAGCTGTTTTTT
.,TRBV11-2,few,TRBJ2-7,CASSFGPEGVYEQYF,TGTGCCAGCAGCTTCGGCCCTGAGGGCGTTTACGAGCAGTACTTC
.,TRBV12-3/TRBV12-4,.,TRBJ1-2,CASSDRYGYTF,TGTGCCAGCAGTGACAGATATGGCTACACCTTC
TRBD2,TRBV7-9,few,TRBJ2-3,CASSPRSGRVTDTQYF,TGTGCCAGCAGCCCCCGTAGCGGGAGGGTCACAGATACGCAGTATTTT
.,TRBV4-3,many,TRBJ2-7,CASSNQGSEQYF,TGCGCCAGCAGCAACCAGGGAAGCGAGCAGTACTTC
TRBD1,TRBV19,.,TRBJ2-1,CASSIAGQVRYNEQFF,TGTGCCAGTAGTATAGCGGGACAGGTCCGGTACAATGAGCAGTTCTTC
.,TRBV12-3/TRBV12-4,.,TRBJ2-4,CASSFWGGETKNIQYF,TGTGCCAGCAGTTTCTGGGGCGGTGAGACCAAAAACATTCAGTACTTC
.,TRBV29-1,.,TRBJ2-1,CSVGSQAYNEQFF,TGCAGCGTTGGGAGCCAGGCTTACAATGAGCAGTTCTTC
TRBD2,TRBV5-1,.,TRBJ2-3,CASSVRTSSDTQYF,TGCGCCAGCAGCGTAAGGACTAGTTCAGATACGCAGTATTTT
TRBD1,TRBV5-6,.,TRBJ1-3,CASSFGQVDGNTIYF,TGTGCCAGCAGCTTTGGACAGGTAGACGGAAACACCATATATTTT